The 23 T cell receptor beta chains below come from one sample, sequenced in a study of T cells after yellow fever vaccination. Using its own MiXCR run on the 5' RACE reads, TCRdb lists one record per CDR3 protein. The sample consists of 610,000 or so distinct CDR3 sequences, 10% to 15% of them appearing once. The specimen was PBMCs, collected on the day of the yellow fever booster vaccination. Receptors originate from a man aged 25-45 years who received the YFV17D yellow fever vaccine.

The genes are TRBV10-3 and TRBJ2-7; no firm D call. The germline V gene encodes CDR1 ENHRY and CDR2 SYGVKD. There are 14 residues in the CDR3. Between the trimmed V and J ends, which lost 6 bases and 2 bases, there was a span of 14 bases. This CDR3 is CAIRQTQNPYEQYF. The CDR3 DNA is TGTGCCATCAGGCAGACACAGAATCCCTACGAGCAGTACTTC.

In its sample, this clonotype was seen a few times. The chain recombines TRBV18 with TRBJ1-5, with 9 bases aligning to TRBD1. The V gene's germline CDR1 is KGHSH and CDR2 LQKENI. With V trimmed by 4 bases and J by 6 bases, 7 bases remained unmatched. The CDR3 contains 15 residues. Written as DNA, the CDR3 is TGTGCCAGCTCACTGGGACAGGGAGATCGTCAGCCCCAGCATTTT. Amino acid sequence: CASSLGQGDRQPQHF.

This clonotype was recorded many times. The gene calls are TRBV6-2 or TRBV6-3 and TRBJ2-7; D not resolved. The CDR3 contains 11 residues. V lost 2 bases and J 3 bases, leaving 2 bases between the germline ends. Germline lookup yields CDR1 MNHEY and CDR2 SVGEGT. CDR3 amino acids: CASSYLYEQYF. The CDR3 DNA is TGTGCCAGCAGTTACCTCTACGAGCAGTACTTC.

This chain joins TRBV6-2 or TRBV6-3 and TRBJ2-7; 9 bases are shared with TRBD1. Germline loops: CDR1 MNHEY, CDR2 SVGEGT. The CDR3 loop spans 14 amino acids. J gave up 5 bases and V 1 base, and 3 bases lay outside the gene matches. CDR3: CASSYFRDRDEQYF. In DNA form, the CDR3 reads TGTGCCAGCAGTTACTTCCGGGACAGGGACGAGCAGTACTTC.

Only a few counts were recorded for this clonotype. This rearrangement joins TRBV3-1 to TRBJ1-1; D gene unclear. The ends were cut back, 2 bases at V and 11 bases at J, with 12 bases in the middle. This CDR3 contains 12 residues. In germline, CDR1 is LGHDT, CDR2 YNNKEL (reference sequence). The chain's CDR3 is CASSQTGLGAFF. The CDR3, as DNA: TGTGCCAGCAGCCAAACGGGCCTCGGGGCTTTCTTT.

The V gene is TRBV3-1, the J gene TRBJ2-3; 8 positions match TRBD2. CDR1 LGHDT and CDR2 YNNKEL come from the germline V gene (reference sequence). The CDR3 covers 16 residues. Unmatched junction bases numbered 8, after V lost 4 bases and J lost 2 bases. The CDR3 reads CASSPLAGTSTDTQYF. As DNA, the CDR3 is TGTGCCAGCAGCCCCTTAGCGGGAACCTCCACAGATACGCAGTATTTT.

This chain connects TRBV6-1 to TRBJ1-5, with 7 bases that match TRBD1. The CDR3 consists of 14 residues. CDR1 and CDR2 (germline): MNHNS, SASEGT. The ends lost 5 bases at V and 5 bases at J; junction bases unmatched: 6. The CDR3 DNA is TGTGCCAGCAGTCCCGGGACAGATTATCAGCCCCAGCATTTT. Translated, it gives CASSPGTDYQPQHF.

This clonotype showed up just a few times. In nucleotides, the CDR3 is TGCAGCGGAGGGGGTGGGACTGAAGCTTTCTTT. This encodes CSGGGGTEAFF. The chain employs TRBV20-1 and TRBJ1-1; perhaps TRBD1 as D (6 bases). The CDR3 consists of 11 residues. CDR1 and CDR2 from the germline V gene are DFQATT and SNEGSKA (reference sequence).

CDR3 DNA: TGCGCCAGCAGCTTGATGGGAGCGGGCAATGAGCAGTTCTTC. Translation: CASSLMGAGNEQFF. The chain recombines TRBV5-1 with TRBJ2-1; tentatively, D is TRBD2 (6 bases). There are 14 residues in the CDR3. CDR1 is SGHRS, CDR2 YFSETQ, per germline. Trimming took off 1 base at V and 6 bases at J, with 11 bases between the two ends.

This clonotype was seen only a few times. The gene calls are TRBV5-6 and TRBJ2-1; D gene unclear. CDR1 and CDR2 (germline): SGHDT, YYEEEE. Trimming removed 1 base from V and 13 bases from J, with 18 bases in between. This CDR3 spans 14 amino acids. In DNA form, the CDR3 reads TGTGCCAGCAGCTTGCGAGCAGCCGAAAAAAGTCAGTTCTTC. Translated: CASSLRAAEKSQFF.

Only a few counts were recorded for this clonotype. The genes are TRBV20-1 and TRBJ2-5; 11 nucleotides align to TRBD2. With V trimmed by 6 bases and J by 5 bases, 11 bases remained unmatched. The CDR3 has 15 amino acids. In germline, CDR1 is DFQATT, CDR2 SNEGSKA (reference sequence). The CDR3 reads CSALSLAGGGETQYF. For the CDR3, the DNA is TGCAGTGCCTTATCCCTAGCGGGAGGAGGGGAGACCCAGTACTTC.

The CDR3 here is CATSRDIHYGYTF. The CDR3 bases are TGTGCCACCAGCAGAGATATCCACTATGGCTACACCTTC. The rearrangement uses TRBV15 and TRBJ1-2; no clear D. Germline V lookup: CDR1 LNHNV, CDR2 YYDKDF (reference sequence). This CDR3 region has 13 residues. V was clipped by 0 bases and J by 3 bases, with 5 bases between them.

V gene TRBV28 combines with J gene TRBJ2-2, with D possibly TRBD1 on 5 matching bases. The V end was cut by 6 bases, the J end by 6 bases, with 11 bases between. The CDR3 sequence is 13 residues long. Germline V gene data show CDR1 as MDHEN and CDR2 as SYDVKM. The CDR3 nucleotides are TGTGCCAGCAGCTTACAGGTCCCCGGGGAGCTGTTTTTT. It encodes CASSLQVPGELFF.

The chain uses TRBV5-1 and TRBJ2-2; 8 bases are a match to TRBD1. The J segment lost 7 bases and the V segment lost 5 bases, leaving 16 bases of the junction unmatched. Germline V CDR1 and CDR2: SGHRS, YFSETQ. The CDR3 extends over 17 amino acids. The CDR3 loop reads CASSLPSDRGRIGELFF. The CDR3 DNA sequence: TGCGCCAGCAGTTTGCCGAGTGACAGGGGTCGAATCGGGGAGCTGTTTTTT.

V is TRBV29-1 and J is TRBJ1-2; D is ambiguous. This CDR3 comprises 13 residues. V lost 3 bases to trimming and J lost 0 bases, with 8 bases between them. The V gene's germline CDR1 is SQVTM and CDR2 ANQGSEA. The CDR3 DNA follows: TGCAGCGTTGAGGAGGAGACTAACTATGGCTACACCTTC. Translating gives CSVEEETNYGYTF.

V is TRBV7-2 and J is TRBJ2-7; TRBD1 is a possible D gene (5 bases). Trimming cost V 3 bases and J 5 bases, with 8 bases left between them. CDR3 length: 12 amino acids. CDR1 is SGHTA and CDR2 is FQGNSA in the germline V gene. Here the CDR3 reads CASSFQGNEQYF. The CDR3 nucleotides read TGTGCCAGCAGCTTCCAGGGAAACGAGCAGTACTTC.

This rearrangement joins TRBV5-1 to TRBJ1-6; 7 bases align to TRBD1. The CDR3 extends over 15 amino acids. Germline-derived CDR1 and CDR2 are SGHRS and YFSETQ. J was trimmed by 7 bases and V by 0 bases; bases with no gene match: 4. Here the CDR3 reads CASSLDGQENSPLHF. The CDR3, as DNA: TGCGCCAGCAGCTTGGATGGACAGGAAAATTCACCCCTCCACTTT. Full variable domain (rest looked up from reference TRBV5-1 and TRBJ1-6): KAGVTQTPRYLIKTRGQQVTLSCSPISGHRSVSWYQQTPGQGLQFLFEYFSETQRNKGNFPGRFSGRQFSNSRSEMNVSTLELGDSALYLCASSLDGQENSPLHFGNGTRLTVT.

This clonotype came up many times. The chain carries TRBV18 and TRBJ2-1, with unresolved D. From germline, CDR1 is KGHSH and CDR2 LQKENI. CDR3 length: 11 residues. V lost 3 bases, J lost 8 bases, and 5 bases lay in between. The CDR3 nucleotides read TGTGCCAGCTCACCGGAGTATGAGCAGTTCTTC. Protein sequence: CASSPEYEQFF.

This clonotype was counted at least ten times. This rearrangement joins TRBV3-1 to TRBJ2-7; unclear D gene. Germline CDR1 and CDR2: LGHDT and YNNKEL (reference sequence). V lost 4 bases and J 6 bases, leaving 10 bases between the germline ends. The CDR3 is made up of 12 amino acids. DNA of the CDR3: TGTGCCAGCAGCCCCGAGTTAGGCGAGCAGTACTTC. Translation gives CASSPELGEQYF.

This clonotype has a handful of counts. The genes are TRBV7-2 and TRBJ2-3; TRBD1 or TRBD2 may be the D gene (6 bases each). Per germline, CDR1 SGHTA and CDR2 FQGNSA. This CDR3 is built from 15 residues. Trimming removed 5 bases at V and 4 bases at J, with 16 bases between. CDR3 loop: CASSAQVGGADTQYF. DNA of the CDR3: TGTGCCAGCAGCGCACAGGTGGGGGGCGCAGATACGCAGTATTTT.

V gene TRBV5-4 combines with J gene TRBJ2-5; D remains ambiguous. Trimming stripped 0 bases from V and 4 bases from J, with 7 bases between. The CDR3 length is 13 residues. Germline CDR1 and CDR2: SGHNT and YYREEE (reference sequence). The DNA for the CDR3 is TGTGCCAGCAGCTTGGTTATCTCAGAGACCCAGTACTTC. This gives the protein CASSLVISETQYF.

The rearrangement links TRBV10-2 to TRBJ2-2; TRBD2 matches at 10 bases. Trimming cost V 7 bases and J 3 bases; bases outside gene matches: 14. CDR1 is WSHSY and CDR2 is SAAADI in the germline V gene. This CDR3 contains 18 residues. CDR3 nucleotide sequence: TGCGCCAGCAACACCGGGACAGTAGGACTAGCGGACACCGGGGAGCTGTTTTTT. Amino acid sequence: CASNTGTVGLADTGELFF.

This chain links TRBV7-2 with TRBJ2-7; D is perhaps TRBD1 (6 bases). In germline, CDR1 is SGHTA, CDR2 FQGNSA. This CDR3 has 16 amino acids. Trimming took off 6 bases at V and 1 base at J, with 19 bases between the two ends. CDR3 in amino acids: CASRFSGGSKSYEQYF. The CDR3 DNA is TGTGCCAGCAGATTTAGTGGGGGCTCCAAGTCCTACGAGCAGTACTTC.